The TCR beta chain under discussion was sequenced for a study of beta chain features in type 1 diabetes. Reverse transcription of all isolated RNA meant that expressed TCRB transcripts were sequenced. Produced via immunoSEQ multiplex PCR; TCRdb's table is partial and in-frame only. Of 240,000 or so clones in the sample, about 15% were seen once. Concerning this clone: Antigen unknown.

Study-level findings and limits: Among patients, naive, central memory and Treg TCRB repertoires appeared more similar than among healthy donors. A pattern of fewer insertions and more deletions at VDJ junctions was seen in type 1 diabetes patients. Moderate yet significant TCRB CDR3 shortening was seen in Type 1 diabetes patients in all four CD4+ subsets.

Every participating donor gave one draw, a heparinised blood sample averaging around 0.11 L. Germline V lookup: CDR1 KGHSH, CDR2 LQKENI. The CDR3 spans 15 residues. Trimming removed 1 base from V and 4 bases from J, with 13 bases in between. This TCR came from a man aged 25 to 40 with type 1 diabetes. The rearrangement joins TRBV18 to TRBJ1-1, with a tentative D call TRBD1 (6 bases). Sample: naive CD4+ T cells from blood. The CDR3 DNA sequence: TGTGCCAGCTCACCACGGACACTCAGGGGCACTGAAGCTTTCTTT. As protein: CASSPRTLRGTEAFF.